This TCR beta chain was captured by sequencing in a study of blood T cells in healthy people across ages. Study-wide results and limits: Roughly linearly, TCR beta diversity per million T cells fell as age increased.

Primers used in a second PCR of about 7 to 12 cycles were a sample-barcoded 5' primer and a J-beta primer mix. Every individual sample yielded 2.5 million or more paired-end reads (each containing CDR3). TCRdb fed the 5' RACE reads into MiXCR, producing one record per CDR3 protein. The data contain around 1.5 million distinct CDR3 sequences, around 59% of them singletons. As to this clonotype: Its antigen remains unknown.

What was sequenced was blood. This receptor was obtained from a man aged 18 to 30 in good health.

As DNA, the CDR3 is TGTGCCAGCAGCGCAGGGATCGGTGAAGCAGATACGCAGTATTTT. Amino acid sequence: CASSAGIGEADTQYF. The chain combines TRBV7-9 with TRBJ2-3; weak D call: TRBD1 (5 bases). The CDR3 extends over 15 amino acids. Germline V CDR1 and CDR2: SEHNR, FQNEAQ (reference sequence). Trimming removed 5 bases at V and 4 bases at J, with 16 bases between. The variable domain in full, completed from reference TRBV7-9 and TRBJ2-3, reads DTGVSQNPRHKITKRGQNVTFRCDPISEHNRLYWYRQTLGQGPEFLTYFQNEAQLEKSRLLSDRFSAERPKGSFSTLEIQRTEQGDSAMYLCASSAGIGEADTQYFGPGTRLTVL.